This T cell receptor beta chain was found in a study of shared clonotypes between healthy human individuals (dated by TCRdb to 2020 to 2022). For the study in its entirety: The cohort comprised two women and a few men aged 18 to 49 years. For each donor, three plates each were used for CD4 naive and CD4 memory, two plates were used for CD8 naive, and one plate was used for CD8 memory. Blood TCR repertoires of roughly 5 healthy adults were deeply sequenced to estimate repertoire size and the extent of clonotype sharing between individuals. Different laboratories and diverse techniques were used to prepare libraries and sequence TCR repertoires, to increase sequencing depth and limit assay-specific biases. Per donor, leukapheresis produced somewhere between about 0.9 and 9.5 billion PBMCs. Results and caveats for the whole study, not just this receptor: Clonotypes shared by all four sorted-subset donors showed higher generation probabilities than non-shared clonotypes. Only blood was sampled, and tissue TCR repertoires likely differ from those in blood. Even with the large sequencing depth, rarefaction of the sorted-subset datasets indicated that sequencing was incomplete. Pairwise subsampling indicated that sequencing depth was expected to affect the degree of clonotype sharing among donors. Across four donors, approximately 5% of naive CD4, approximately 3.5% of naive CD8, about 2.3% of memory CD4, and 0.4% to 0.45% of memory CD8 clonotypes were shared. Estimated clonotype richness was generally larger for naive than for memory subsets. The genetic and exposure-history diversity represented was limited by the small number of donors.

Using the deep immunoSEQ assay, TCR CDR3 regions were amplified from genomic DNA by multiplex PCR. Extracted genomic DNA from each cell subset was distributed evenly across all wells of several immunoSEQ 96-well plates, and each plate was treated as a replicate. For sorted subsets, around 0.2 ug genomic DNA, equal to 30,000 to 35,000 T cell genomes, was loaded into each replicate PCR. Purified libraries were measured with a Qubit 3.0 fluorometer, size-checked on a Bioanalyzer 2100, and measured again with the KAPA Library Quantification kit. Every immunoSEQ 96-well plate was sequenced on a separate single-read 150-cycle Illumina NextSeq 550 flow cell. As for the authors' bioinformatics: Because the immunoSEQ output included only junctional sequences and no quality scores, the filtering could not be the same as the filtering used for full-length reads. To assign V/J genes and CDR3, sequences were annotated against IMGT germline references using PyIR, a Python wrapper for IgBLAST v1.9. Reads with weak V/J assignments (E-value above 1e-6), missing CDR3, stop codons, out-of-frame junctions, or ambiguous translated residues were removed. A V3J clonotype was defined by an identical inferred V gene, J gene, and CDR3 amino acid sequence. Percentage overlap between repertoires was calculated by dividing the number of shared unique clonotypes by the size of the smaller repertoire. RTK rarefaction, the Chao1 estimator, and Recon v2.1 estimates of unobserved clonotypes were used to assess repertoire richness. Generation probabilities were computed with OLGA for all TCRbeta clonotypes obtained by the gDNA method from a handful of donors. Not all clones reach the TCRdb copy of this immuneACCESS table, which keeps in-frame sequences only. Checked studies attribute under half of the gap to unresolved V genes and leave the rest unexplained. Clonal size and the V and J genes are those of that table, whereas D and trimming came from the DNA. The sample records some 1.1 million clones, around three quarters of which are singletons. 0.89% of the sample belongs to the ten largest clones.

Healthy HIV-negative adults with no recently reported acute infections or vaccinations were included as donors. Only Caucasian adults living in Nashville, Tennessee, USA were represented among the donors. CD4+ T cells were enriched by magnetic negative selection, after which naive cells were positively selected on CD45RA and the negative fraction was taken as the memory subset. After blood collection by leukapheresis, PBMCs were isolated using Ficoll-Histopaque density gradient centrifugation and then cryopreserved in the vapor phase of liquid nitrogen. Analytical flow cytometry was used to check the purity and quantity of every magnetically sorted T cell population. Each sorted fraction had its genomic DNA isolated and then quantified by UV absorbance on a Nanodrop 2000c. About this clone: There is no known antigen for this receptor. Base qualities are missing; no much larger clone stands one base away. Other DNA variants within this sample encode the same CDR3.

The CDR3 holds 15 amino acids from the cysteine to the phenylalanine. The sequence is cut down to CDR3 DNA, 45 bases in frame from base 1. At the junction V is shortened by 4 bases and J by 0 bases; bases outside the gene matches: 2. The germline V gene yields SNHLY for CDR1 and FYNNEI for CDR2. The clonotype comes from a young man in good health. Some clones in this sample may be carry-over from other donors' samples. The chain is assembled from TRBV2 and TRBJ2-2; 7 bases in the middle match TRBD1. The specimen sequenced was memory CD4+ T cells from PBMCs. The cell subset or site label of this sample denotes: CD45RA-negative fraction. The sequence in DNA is TGTGCCAGCAGTGGTCAGGGGGCGAACACCGGGGAGCTGTTTTTT. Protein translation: CASSGQGANTGELFF.